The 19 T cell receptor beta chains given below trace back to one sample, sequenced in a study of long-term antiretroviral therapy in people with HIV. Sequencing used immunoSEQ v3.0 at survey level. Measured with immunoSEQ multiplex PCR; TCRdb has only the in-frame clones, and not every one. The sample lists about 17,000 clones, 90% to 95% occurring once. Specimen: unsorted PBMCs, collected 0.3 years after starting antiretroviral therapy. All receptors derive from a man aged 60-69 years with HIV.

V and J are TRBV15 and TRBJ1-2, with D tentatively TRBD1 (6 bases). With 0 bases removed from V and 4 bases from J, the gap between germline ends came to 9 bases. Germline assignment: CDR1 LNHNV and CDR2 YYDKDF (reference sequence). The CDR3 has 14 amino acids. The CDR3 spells CATSRDPGAYGYTF. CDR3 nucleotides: TGTGCCACCAGCAGAGATCCAGGGGCCTATGGCTACACCTTC.

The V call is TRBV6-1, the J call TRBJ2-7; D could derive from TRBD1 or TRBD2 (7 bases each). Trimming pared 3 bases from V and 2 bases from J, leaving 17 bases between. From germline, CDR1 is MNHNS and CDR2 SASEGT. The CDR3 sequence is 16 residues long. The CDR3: CASSDPGGALPYEQYF. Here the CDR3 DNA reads TGTGCCAGCAGTGACCCAGGGGGGGCTCTACCCTACGAGCAGTACTTC.

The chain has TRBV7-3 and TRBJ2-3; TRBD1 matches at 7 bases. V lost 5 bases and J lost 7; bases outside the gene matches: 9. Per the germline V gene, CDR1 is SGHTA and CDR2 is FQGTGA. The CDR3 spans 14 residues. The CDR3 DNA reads TGTGCCAGCAGCCTAATAACAGGGGAGCATACGCAGTATTTT. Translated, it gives CASSLITGEHTQYF.

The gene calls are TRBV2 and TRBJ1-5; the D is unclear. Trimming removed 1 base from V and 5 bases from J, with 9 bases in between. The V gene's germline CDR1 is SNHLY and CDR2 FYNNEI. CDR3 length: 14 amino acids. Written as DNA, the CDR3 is TGTGCCAGCAGTGAAGAGGAAGCGTATCAGCCCCAGCATTTT. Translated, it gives CASSEEEAYQPQHF.

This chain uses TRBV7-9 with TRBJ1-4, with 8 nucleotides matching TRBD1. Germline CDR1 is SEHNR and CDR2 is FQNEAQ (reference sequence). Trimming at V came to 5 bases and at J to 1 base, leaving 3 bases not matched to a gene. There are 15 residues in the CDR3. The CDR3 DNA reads TGTGCCAGCAGCCCAGGACAGGGAACTAATGAAAAACTGTTTTTT. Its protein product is CASSPGQGTNEKLFF.

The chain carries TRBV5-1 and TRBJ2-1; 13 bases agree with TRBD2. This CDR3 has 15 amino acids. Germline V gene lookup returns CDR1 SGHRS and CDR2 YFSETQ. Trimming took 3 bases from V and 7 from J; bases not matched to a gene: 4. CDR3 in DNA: TGCGCCAGCAGCTCCGGACTAGCGGGGGTAAATGAGCAGTTCTTC. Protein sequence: CASSSGLAGVNEQFF.

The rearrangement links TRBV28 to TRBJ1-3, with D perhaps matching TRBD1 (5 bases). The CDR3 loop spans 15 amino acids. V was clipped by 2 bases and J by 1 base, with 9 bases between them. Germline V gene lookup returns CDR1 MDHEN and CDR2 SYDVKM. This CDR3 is CASSLGTTSGNTIYF. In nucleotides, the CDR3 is TGTGCCAGCAGTTTAGGGACGACATCTGGAAACACCATATATTTT.

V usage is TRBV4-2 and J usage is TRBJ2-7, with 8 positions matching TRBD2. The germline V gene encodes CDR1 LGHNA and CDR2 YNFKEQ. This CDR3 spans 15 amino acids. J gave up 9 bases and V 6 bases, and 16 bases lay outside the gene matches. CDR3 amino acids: CASSQSLAAPHGQYF. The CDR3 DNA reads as TGTGCCAGCAGTCAATCACTAGCGGCCCCCCATGGGCAGTACTTC.

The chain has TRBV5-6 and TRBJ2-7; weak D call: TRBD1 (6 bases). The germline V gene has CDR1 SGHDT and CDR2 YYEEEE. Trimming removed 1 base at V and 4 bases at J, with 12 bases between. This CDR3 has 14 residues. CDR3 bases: TGTGCCAGCAGCTTGACAGGGAAGTTTTACGAGCAGTACTTC. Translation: CASSLTGKFYEQYF.

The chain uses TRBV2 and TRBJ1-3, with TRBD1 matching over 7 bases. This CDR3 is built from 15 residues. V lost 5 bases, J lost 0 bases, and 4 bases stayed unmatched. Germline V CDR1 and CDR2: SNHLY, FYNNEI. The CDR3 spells CASSMAGGSGNTIYF. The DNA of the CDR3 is TGTGCCAGCAGTATGGCAGGGGGCTCTGGAAACACCATATATTTT.

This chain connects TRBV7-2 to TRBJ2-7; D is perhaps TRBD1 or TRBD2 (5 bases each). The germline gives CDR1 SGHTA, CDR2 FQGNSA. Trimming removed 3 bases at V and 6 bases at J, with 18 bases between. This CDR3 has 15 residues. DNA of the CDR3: TGTGCCAGCAGCTTGGTAGGGACCTCGGCCCCCGAGCAGTACTTC. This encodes CASSLVGTSAPEQYF.

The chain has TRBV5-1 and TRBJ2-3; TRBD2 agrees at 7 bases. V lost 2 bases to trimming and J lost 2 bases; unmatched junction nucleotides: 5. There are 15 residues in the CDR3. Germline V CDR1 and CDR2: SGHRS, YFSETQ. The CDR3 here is CASSFQRDLTDTQYF. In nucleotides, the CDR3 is TGCGCCAGCAGCTTCCAGCGGGACCTCACAGATACGCAGTATTTT.

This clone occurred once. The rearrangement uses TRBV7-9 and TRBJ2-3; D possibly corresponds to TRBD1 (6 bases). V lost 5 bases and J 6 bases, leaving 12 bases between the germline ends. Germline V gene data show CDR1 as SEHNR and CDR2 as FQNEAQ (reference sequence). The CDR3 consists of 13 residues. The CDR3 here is CASSPGVLDTQYF. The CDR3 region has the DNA TGTGCCAGCAGCCCAGGGGTCTTGGATACGCAGTATTTT.

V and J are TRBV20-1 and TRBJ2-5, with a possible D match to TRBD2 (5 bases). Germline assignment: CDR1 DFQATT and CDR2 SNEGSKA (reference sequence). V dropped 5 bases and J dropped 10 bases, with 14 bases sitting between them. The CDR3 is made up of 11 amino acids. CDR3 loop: CSAVYRDLQYF. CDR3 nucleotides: TGCAGTGCTGTATACCGGGATCTCCAGTACTTC.

The CDR3 protein is CASSQGAWAESYNEQFF. The CDR3 DNA sequence: TGCGCCAGCAGCCAAGGGGCCTGGGCTGAATCCTACAATGAGCAGTTCTTC. V gene TRBV4-3 combines with J gene TRBJ2-1; D call uncertain. Trimming cost V 1 base and J 1 base, with 14 bases left between them. The CDR3 runs 17 residues. Germline V CDR1 and CDR2: LGHNA, YSLEER.

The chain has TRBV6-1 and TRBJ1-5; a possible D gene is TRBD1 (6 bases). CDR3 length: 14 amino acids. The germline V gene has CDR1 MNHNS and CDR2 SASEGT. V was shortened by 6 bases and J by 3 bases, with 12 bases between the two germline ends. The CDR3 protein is CASSKRGANQPQHF. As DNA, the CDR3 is TGTGCCAGCAGCAAACGGGGGGCCAATCAGCCCCAGCATTTT.

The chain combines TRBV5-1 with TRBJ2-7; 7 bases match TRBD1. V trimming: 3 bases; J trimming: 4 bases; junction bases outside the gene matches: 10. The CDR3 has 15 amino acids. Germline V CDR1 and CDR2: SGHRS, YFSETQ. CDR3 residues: CASSSRQGSFYEQYF. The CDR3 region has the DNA TGCGCCAGCAGCTCAAGACAGGGATCCTTTTACGAGCAGTACTTC.

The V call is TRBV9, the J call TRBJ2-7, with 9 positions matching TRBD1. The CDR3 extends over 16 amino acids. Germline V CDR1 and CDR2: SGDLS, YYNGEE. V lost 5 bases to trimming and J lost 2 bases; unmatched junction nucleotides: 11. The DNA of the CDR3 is TGTGCCAGCAGTCGCACGACAGGGGGAGTTACCTACGAGCAGTACTTC. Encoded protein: CASSRTTGGVTYEQYF.

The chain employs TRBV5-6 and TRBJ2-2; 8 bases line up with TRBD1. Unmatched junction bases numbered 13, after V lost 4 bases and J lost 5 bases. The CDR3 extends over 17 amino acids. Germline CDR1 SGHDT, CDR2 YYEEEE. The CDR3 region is CASSRDPPGGLTGELFF. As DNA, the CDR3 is TGTGCCAGCAGCAGGGACCCGCCAGGGGGCCTAACCGGGGAGCTGTTTTTT. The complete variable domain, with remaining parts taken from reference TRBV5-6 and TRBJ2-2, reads DAGVTQSPTHLIKTRGQQVTLRCSPKSGHDTVSWYQQALGQGPQFIFQYYEEEERQRGNFPDRFSGHQFPNYSSELNVNALLLGDSALYLCASSRDPPGGLTGELFFGEGSRLTVL.